Listed below are T cell receptor beta chains from one sample, sequenced in a study of Graves' ophthalmopathy and Graves' hyperthyroidism. TCRdb reprocessed the multiplex PCR reads with MiXCR, giving one entry per CDR3 protein. The sample gives roughly 1.1 million distinct CDR3 sequences, about 38% of which show up once; 11% is in the top ten. The sequenced sample consisted of peripheral blood or thyroid tissue (not recorded which). The origin of the receptors is an adult man with Graves' hyperthyroidism. Both conserved end residues are part of each CDR3. A D gene is named only where the DNA matches it firmly. Size is stated for part of the rows, as once, few or many counts, or as a class when the clone is expanded.

size: many; V: TRBV19; D: TRBD1; J: TRBJ1-3; CDR3: CASSDVFGDSSGNTIYF; DNA: TGTGCCAGTAGTGATGTCTTTGGGGACAGCTCTGGAAACACCATATATTTT
size: few; V: TRBV29-1; D: NA; J: TRBJ1-2; CDR3: CSARLNYGYTF; DNA: TGCAGCGCTCGGCTTAACTATGGCTACACCTTC
size: NA; V: TRBV18; D: TRBD1; J: TRBJ2-7; CDR3: CASSPEGAVAYEQYF; DNA: TGTGCCAGCTCACCAGAGGGGGCTGTGGCCTACGAGCAGTACTTC
size: NA; V: TRBV7-2; D: TRBD1; J: TRBJ2-7; CDR3: CASSSKGGHEQYF; DNA: TGTGCCAGCAGCTCAAAAGGGGGCCACGAGCAGTACTTC
size: NA; V: TRBV7-8; D: TRBD1; J: TRBJ2-7; CDR3: CASSSDRGAGDEQYF; DNA: TGTGCCAGCAGCTCGGACAGGGGGGCGGGCGATGAGCAGTACTTC
size: many; V: TRBV4-3; D: NA; J: TRBJ2-5; CDR3: CASSQVPGQETQYF; DNA: TGCGCCAGCAGCCAAGTCCCAGGGCAAGAGACCCAGTACTTC
size: NA; V: TRBV29-1; D: TRBD1; J: TRBJ2-5; CDR3: CSVKTGRETQYF; DNA: TGCAGCGTCAAGACAGGGCGAGAGACCCAGTACTTC
size: NA; V: TRBV11-1; D: TRBD1; J: TRBJ2-5; CDR3: CASSARYRDREGETQYF; DNA: TGTGCCAGCAGCGCTAGATACCGGGACAGGGAGGGAGAGACCCAGTACTTC
size: NA; V: TRBV4-3; D: TRBD1; J: TRBJ2-7; CDR3: CASSHLGQGTYEQYF; DNA: TGCGCCAGCAGCCACCTTGGACAGGGAACCTACGAGCAGTACTTC
size: many; V: TRBV2; D: NA; J: TRBJ1-1; CDR3: CASRRETNTEAFF; DNA: TGTGCCAGCAGGCGGGAGACGAACACTGAAGCTTTCTTT
size: many; V: TRBV5-1; D: NA; J: TRBJ2-7; CDR3: CASSSGGVWGEQYF; DNA: TGCGCCAGTAGCTCAGGTGGGGTTTGGGGCGAGCAGTACTTC
size: NA; V: TRBV25-1; D: NA; J: TRBJ2-5; CDR3: CASSFIPAGTHKETQYF; DNA: TGTGCCAGCAGTTTTATCCCGGCCGGGACCCATAAAGAGACCCAGTACTTC
size: few; V: TRBV11-2; D: NA; J: TRBJ1-4; CDR3: CASKVPSRTRDEKLFF; DNA: TGTGCCAGCAAAGTTCCGTCCAGGACACGAGATGAAAAACTGTTTTTT
size: once; V: TRBV10-2; D: TRBD1; J: TRBJ1-2; CDR3: CASSFRDSLLNYGYTF; DNA: TGTGCCAGCAGTTTCCGGGACAGTCTTTTAAACTATGGCTACACCTTC
size: once; V: TRBV29-1; D: TRBD1; J: TRBJ1-4; CDR3: CSVRTGNNEKLFF; DNA: TGCAGCGTCAGGACAGGGAATAATGAAAAACTGTTTTTT
size: NA; V: TRBV5-1; D: TRBD2; J: TRBJ2-2; CDR3: CATLPTSGSTGELFF; DNA: TGCGCCACCCTGCCTACTAGCGGGAGCACCGGGGAGCTGTTTTTT
size: NA; V: TRBV7-2; D: NA; J: TRBJ1-1; CDR3: CASSSHFGALNTEAFF; DNA: TGTGCCAGCAGCTCCCATTTCGGGGCCTTGAACACTGAAGCTTTCTTT
size: NA; V: TRBV7-9; D: NA; J: TRBJ1-6; CDR3: CASSLGQKGSPLHF; DNA: TGTGCCAGCAGCTTAGGTCAGAAAGGCTCACCCCTCCACTTT
size: once; V: TRBV10-3; D: TRBD1; J: TRBJ1-2; CDR3: CAISESGQGNLHGYTF; DNA: TGTGCCATCAGTGAGTCGGGACAGGGAAACCTCCATGGCTACACCTTC
size: many; V: TRBV12-3/TRBV12-4; D: TRBD1; J: TRBJ1-5; CDR3: CASCAGGRQPQHF; DNA: TGTGCCAGCTGTGCAGGGGGGAGGCAGCCCCAGCATTTT
size: NA; V: TRBV12-3/TRBV12-4; D: NA; J: TRBJ1-6; CDR3: CASSLEREPLHF; DNA: TGTGCCAGCAGTTTAGAGCGGGAGCCCCTCCACTTT
size: many; V: TRBV7-6; D: TRBD1; J: TRBJ1-1; CDR3: CASSLGAGGNTEAFF; DNA: TGTGCCAGCAGCTTAGGTGCAGGGGGGAACACTGAAGCTTTCTTT
size: many; V: TRBV20-1; D: NA; J: TRBJ2-7; CDR3: CSPTLRFQYF; DNA: TGCAGCCCTACCTTGAGGTTCCAGTACTTC
size: NA; V: TRBV5-1; D: NA; J: TRBJ2-7; CDR3: CASSLGRALHEQYF; DNA: TGCGCCAGCAGCTTGGGACGGGCGCTCCACGAGCAGTACTTC
size: NA; V: TRBV13; D: NA; J: TRBJ2-7; CDR3: CASSSRALNLYEQYF; DNA: TGTGCCAGCAGCTCCAGGGCACTGAACCTCTACGAGCAGTACTTC
size: many; V: TRBV20-1; D: NA; J: TRBJ1-1; CDR3: CSASTETNTEAFF; DNA: TGCAGTGCTAGTACAGAGACGAACACTGAAGCTTTCTTT
size: NA; V: TRBV10-3; D: NA; J: TRBJ1-3; CDR3: CAIRGLGNTIYF; DNA: TGTGCCATCAGAGGTCTAGGAAACACCATATATTTT
size: NA; V: TRBV20-1; D: NA; J: TRBJ1-5; CDR3: CSARDHSRNQPQHF; DNA: TGCAGTGCTAGAGATCACAGCCGGAATCAGCCCCAGCATTTT
size: NA; V: TRBV7-2; D: TRBD2; J: TRBJ2-7; CDR3: CASSRRTSGIMGGYEQYF; DNA: TGTGCCAGCAGCCGTCGGACTAGCGGGATAATGGGTGGTTACGAGCAGTACTTC
size: few; V: TRBV29-1; D: NA; J: TRBJ2-7; CDR3: CSAALQEMDEQYF; DNA: TGCAGCGCGGCCCTTCAGGAGATGGACGAGCAGTACTTC
size: few; V: TRBV7-6; D: NA; J: TRBJ2-5; CDR3: CASSVARGGEETQYF; DNA: TGTGCCAGCAGCGTCGCTAGAGGGGGGGAAGAGACCCAGTACTTC
size: NA; V: TRBV7-9; D: NA; J: TRBJ1-6; CDR3: CASSLFLGVKNSPLHF; DNA: TGTGCCAGCAGCTTATTCCTGGGGGTTAAAAATTCACCCCTCCACTTT
size: few; V: TRBV12-3/TRBV12-4; D: NA; J: TRBJ2-6; CDR3: CASLEGGGAGVLTF; DNA: TGTGCCAGTCTTGAGGGTGGGGGGGCCGGCGTCCTGACTTTC
size: NA; V: TRBV20-1; D: NA; J: TRBJ2-7; CDR3: CPICSASGGVSYEQYF; DNA: NA
size: many; V: TRBV20-1; D: TRBD1; J: TRBJ1-1; CDR3: CSARRTGSTYRANTEAFF; DNA: TGCAGTGCTAGACGGACAGGGAGCACATATAGGGCGAACACTGAAGCTTTCTTT
size: few; V: TRBV6-6; D: NA; J: TRBJ2-6; CDR3: CASSYGRGRLVTGANVLTF; DNA: TGTGCCAGCAGTTATGGCAGGGGAAGGTTGGTGACTGGGGCCAACGTCCTGACTTTC
size: NA; V: TRBV29-1; D: NA; J: TRBJ1-3; CDR3: CSVSANYGYTIYF; DNA: TGCAGCGTTTCGGCAAACTATGGCTACACCATATATTTT
size: NA; V: TRBV10-3; D: NA; J: TRBJ1-3; CDR3: CAISGTWGSSGNTIYF; DNA: TGTGCCATCAGTGGGACCTGGGGGTCCTCTGGAAACACCATATATTTT
size: many; V: TRBV11-2; D: TRBD1; J: TRBJ2-5; CDR3: CASSFFRTGEEETQYF; DNA: TGTGCCAGCAGCTTTTTCCGGACAGGGGAAGAAGAGACCCAGTACTTC
size: NA; V: TRBV19; D: NA; J: TRBJ2-2; CDR3: CASSIRGETGELFF; DNA: TGTGCCAGTAGTATCCGGGGTGAGACCGGGGAGCTGTTTTTT
size: NA; V: TRBV29-1; D: NA; J: TRBJ1-2; CDR3: CSVVDENYGYTF; DNA: TGCAGCGTCGTGGACGAGAACTATGGCTACACCTTC
size: NA; V: TRBV4-1; D: NA; J: TRBJ2-7; CDR3: CASSLKDSSSYEQYF; DNA: TGCGCCAGCAGCCTAAAAGACAGCAGCTCCTACGAGCAGTACTTC
size: many; V: TRBV7-9; D: TRBD1; J: TRBJ1-1; CDR3: CASSRTGARNTEAFF; DNA: TGTGCCAGCAGTAGGACAGGGGCCCGGAACACTGAAGCTTTCTTT
size: NA; V: TRBV6-2/TRBV6-3; D: NA; J: TRBJ1-5; CDR3: CASTPGGPQPQHF; DNA: TGTGCCAGCACCCCTGGGGGGCCTCAGCCCCAGCATTTT
size: NA; V: TRBV10-3; D: NA; J: TRBJ2-5; CDR3: CAISELWGLPTETQYF; DNA: TGTGCCATCAGTGAGTTGTGGGGGTTACCGACAGAGACCCAGTACTTC
size: many; V: TRBV11-2; D: NA; J: TRBJ1-1; CDR3: CASSGGGGSTEAFF; DNA: TGTGCCAGCAGCGGTGGGGGGGGTTCGACTGAAGCTTTCTTT
size: few; V: TRBV20-1; D: TRBD1; J: TRBJ2-7; CDR3: CSARDLDRGYEQYF; DNA: TGCAGTGCTAGAGATCTCGACAGGGGCTACGAGCAGTACTTC
size: NA; V: TRBV10-3; D: TRBD2; J: TRBJ2-2; CDR3: CAISTSGSSSGELFF; DNA: TGTGCCATCTCGACTAGCGGGAGTAGCTCCGGGGAGCTGTTTTTT